The next 27 T cell receptor beta chains were all read from a single sample in a study of T cell responses to AZD1222 COVID-19 vaccine. Assay used: immunoSEQ multiplex PCR; TCRdb lists only in-frame clones, some missing. Among more than 70,000 clones listed, around 90% were seen once. The sample here was peripheral blood, taken 28 days after the second AZD1222 dose. Receptor source: an adult who received the AZD1222 COVID-19 vaccine.

The sample holds one count of this clone. V usage is TRBV3-1 (or the pseudogene TRBV3-2) and J usage is TRBJ1-2, with D unresolved. V was shortened by 4 bases and J by 3 bases, with 12 bases between the two germline ends. Germline assignment: CDR1 LGHDT and CDR2 YNNKEL (reference sequence). The CDR3 has 14 residues. CDR3 loop: CASSPLSGDYGYTF. The DNA for the CDR3 is TGTGCCAGCAGCCCTCTCTCTGGGGACTATGGCTACACCTTC.

This chain connects TRBV27 to TRBJ2-3; the D gene is possibly TRBD1 (5 bases). Germline CDR1 MNHEY, CDR2 SMNVEV (reference sequence). This CDR3 region has 13 residues. Trimming stripped 6 bases from V and 3 bases from J, with 10 bases between. In DNA, the CDR3 is TGTGCCAGCAGCCGCAGGGAAACAGATACGCAGTATTTT. Its protein product is CASSRRETDTQYF.

The chain joins TRBV3-1 (or the pseudogene TRBV3-2) to TRBJ1-2; D ambiguous. This CDR3 region has 11 residues. Germline assignment: CDR1 LGHDT and CDR2 YNNKEL (reference sequence). Between the trimmed V and J ends, which lost 4 bases and 8 bases, there was a span of 8 bases. The CDR3 protein is CASSLNRGYTF. For the CDR3, the DNA is TGTGCCAGCAGCCTTAACCGGGGCTACACCTTC.

The chain couples TRBV7-3 to TRBJ2-7; 15 bases are a match to TRBD2. The CDR3 has 16 residues. J was trimmed by 7 bases and V by 4 bases; bases with no gene match: 8. Looked up from germline, CDR1 is SGHTA and CDR2 is FQGTGA. For the CDR3, the DNA is TGTGCCAGCAGCTCTCCGGGACTAGCGGGAGGTCAGGAGCAGTACTTC. It specifies CASSSPGLAGGQEQYF.

This rearrangement joins TRBV6-5 to TRBJ1-5, with D hard to call. The germline V gene encodes CDR1 MNHEY and CDR2 SVGAGI. V was cut by 2 bases and J by 0 bases, with 5 bases left in between. CDR3 length: 14 residues. CDR3 DNA sequence: TGTGCCAGCAGTTACAGTTATAGCAATCAGCCCCAGCATTTT. Its protein product is CASSYSYSNQPQHF.

This clone was seen a single time. The chain links TRBV19 to TRBJ1-3; D not certain. Trimming removed 1 base at V and 2 bases at J, with 12 bases between. The CDR3 length is 16 residues. Germline V lookup: CDR1 LNHDA, CDR2 SQIVND (reference sequence). The CDR3 DNA reads TGTGCCAGTAGTATAGGCGGCAGCTACGCTGGAAACACCATATATTTT. Amino acids: CASSIGGSYAGNTIYF. The full variable domain, its missing parts supplied by reference TRBV19 and TRBJ1-3, is DGGITQSPKYLFRKEGQNVTLSCEQNLNHDAMYWYRQDPGQGLRLIYYSQIVNDFQKGDIAEGYSVSREKKESFPLTVTSAQKNPTAFYLCASSIGGSYAGNTIYFGEGSWLTVV.

Only one count was recorded for this clone. The chain uses TRBV4-3 and TRBJ2-3; D is ambiguous. The CDR3 sequence is 16 residues long. Trimming removed 0 bases from V and 1 base from J, with 11 bases in between. Germline CDR1 is LGHNA and CDR2 is YSLEER. The CDR3 sequence is CASSQDDLLGTDTQYF. CDR3 nucleotides: TGCGCCAGCAGCCAAGATGACCTACTGGGCACAGATACGCAGTATTTT.

This clone was counted a single time. An end of the junction does not agree with germline; a read error may underlie this. The rearrangement uses TRBV19 and TRBJ2-1; D is unresolved. CDR3 length: 16 amino acids. Germline V CDR1 and CDR2: LNHDA, SQIVND (reference sequence). CDR3 protein: CASRIEGRSSYNEQFF. CDR3 coding DNA: TGTGCCAGTAGGATAGAAGGACGGAGCTCCTACAATGAGCAGTTCTTC. Supplemented by reference TRBV19 and TRBJ2-1, the full variable domain reads DGGITQSPKYLFRKEGQNVTLSCEQNLNHDAMYWYRQDPGQGLRLIYYSQIVNDFQKGDIAEGYSVSREKKESFPLTVTSAQKNPTAFYLCASRIEGRSSYNEQFFGPGTRLTVL.

The V call is TRBV29-1, the J call TRBJ1-6, with TRBD1 as a possible D gene (6 bases). This CDR3 has 15 residues. From germline, CDR1 is SQVTM and CDR2 ANQGSEA. Trimming removed 0 bases at V and 12 bases at J, with 18 bases between. The DNA for the CDR3 is TGCAGCGTTGAAGATAGGGGGGGCGTCGGTGGACCCCTCCACTTT. It encodes CSVEDRGGVGGPLHF.

V usage is TRBV28 and J usage is TRBJ2-4; the match to TRBD2 covers 7 bases. The CDR3 covers 13 residues. Per germline, CDR1 MDHEN and CDR2 SYDVKM. V trimming: 6 bases; J trimming: 7 bases; junction bases outside the gene matches: 6. CDR3 protein: CASRLSGGNIQYF. DNA of the CDR3: TGTGCCAGCAGACTCTCCGGGGGGAACATTCAGTACTTC.

The chain uses TRBV18 and TRBJ2-2; D not certain. Germline assignment: CDR1 KGHSH and CDR2 LQKENI. This CDR3 has 12 amino acids. V was cut by 4 bases and J by 7 bases, with 7 bases left in between. The CDR3 nucleotides read TGTGCCAGCTCACTACGCATCGGGGAGCTGTTTTTT. It encodes CASSLRIGELFF.

The chain is built from TRBV6-1 and TRBJ2-1, with unresolved D. CDR1 is MNHNS, CDR2 SASEGT, per germline. CDR3 length equals 13 residues. Trimming left V 5 bases short and J 2 bases short, with 7 bases between. In DNA, the CDR3 is TGTGCCAGCAGTCTGGCCCCCTACAATGAGCAGTTCTTC. It specifies CASSLAPYNEQFF.

The V call is TRBV7-2, the J call TRBJ1-2; D is ambiguous. With 2 bases removed from V and 8 bases from J, the gap between germline ends came to 15 bases. This CDR3 spans 14 amino acids. The V gene's germline CDR1 is SGHTA and CDR2 FQGNSA. The CDR3 nucleotides read TGTGCCAGCAGCTTACAGCCAGCTGCCTGGGGCTACACCTTC. This encodes CASSLQPAAWGYTF.

The rearrangement joins TRBV7-9 to TRBJ2-5, with D tentatively TRBD2 (6 bases). The CDR3 spans 16 residues. CDR1 and CDR2 (germline): SEHNR, FQNEAQ (reference sequence). V was shortened by 5 bases and J by 5 bases, with 21 bases between the two germline ends. CDR3 in amino acids: CASSPGLSASVETQYF. Written as DNA, the CDR3 is TGTGCCAGCAGCCCTGGTCTGTCGGCTAGCGTTGAGACCCAGTACTTC.

The chain couples TRBV7-9 to TRBJ2-1; D is undetermined. Germline V gene data show CDR1 as SEHNR and CDR2 as FQNEAQ (reference sequence). The CDR3 covers 15 residues. The V end was cut by 5 bases, the J end by 7 bases, with 18 bases between. The CDR3 loop reads CASSKGTPPRNEQFF. DNA of the CDR3: TGTGCCAGCAGCAAGGGCACTCCGCCTAGGAATGAGCAGTTCTTC.

The rearrangement uses TRBV7-2 and TRBJ2-3; possible D gene TRBD2, 6 bases. The V end was cut by 5 bases, the J end by 6 bases, with 24 bases between. Germline V gene lookup returns CDR1 SGHTA and CDR2 FQGNSA. The CDR3 sequence is 17 residues long. The CDR3 DNA follows: TGTGCCAGCAGCCAGAGCGCGGCTAGTGCGGGGAAGGATACGCAGTATTTT. This encodes CASSQSAASAGKDTQYF.

The rearrangement links TRBV19 to TRBJ1-1, with 10 positions matching TRBD1. The trim removed 4 bases at V and 5 bases at J, leaving 16 bases unmatched. The CDR3 has 18 amino acids. CDR1 is LNHDA and CDR2 is SQIVND in the germline V gene (reference sequence). The CDR3 sequence is CASSRGTGTGEMGTEAFF. CDR3 nucleotides: TGTGCCAGTAGTAGGGGGACCGGGACAGGGGAGATGGGGACTGAAGCTTTCTTT.

This chain connects TRBV28 to TRBJ1-4; no firm D call. The ends were cut back, 9 bases at V and 2 bases at J, with 7 bases in the middle. The V gene's germline CDR1 is MDHEN and CDR2 SYDVKM. CDR3 length equals 12 residues. The CDR3 protein is CASGTTNEKLFF. As DNA, the CDR3 is TGTGCCAGTGGTACGACTAATGAAAAACTGTTTTTT.

The V and J genes are TRBV19 and TRBJ1-3; no reliable D call. Trimming removed 7 bases from V and 0 bases from J, with 13 bases in between. The CDR3 totals 15 residues. Germline CDR1 LNHDA, CDR2 SQIVND (reference sequence). In DNA form, the CDR3 reads TGTGCCAGTACCTCACCCGGTTTCTCTGGAAACACCATATATTTT. It yields the protein CASTSPGFSGNTIYF.

The chain is built from TRBV30 and TRBJ1-3; D may be TRBD1 (5 bases). CDR1 and CDR2 (germline): GTSNPN, SVGIG (reference sequence). The CDR3 loop spans 14 amino acids. Trimming took 1 base from V and 0 from J, leaving 7 bases between them. CDR3 loop: CAWSAGRSGNTIYF. In DNA, the CDR3 is TGTGCCTGGAGTGCAGGGCGCTCTGGAAACACCATATATTTT.

The chain uses TRBV29-1 and TRBJ1-1; TRBD1 matches at 11 bases. V lost 4 bases to trimming and J lost 4 bases; unmatched junction nucleotides: 8. This CDR3 region has 15 residues. Germline V gene sequence: CDR1 SQVTM, CDR2 ANQGSEA. The chain's CDR3 is CSVGAGQGEGTEAFF. The CDR3 DNA is TGCAGCGTTGGGGCGGGACAGGGGGAAGGCACTGAAGCTTTCTTT.

This clone appeared once. This sequence joins TRBV6-1 and TRBJ2-7; TRBD2 agrees at 10 bases. CDR3 length equals 14 residues. V was pared by 5 bases and J by 4 bases, with 5 bases of the junction left unmatched. Germline V gives CDR1 MNHNS, CDR2 SASEGT. CDR3 coding DNA: TGTGCCAGCAGTCACTCTAGCGGGAGTTACGAGCAGTACTTC. Its translation is CASSHSSGSYEQYF.

The chain links TRBV15 to TRBJ2-5, with D unresolved. The V end was cut by 0 bases, the J end by 3 bases, with 8 bases between. The CDR3 has 14 amino acids. Germline V gives CDR1 LNHNV, CDR2 YYDKDF (reference sequence). CDR3: CATSRDNGKETQYF. CDR3 sequence (DNA): TGTGCCACCAGCAGAGATAATGGCAAAGAGACCCAGTACTTC.

The rearrangement joins TRBV27 to TRBJ2-4; D might be TRBD2 (5 bases). Trimming shortened V by 2 bases and J by 1 base, and 24 bases separated the two germline ends. This CDR3 contains 20 residues. Per germline, CDR1 MNHEY and CDR2 SMNVEV (reference sequence). CDR3 sequence (DNA): TGTGCCAGCAGTTTAGGCCGGCGGGCCGCCACCACGTCGGCCAAAAACATTCAGTACTTC. The encoded protein is CASSLGRRAATTSAKNIQYF.

This chain connects TRBV2 to TRBJ1-1, with D hard to call. Germline V gene data show CDR1 as SNHLY and CDR2 as FYNNEI. This CDR3 has 16 residues. Trimming took 7 bases from V and 1 from J, leaving 19 bases between them. The CDR3 loop is CASTVRSNRANTEAFF. CDR3 DNA sequence: TGTGCCAGCACGGTCAGGAGTAACCGCGCGAACACTGAAGCTTTCTTT.

This chain uses TRBV7-9 with TRBJ2-7; 8 bases fit TRBD1. The CDR3 extends over 15 amino acids. Per germline, CDR1 SEHNR and CDR2 FQNEAQ (reference sequence). V lost 4 bases and J lost 3; bases outside the gene matches: 8. The CDR3 region has the DNA TGTGCCAGCAGCTCCACCGGGACAGGATTCTACGAGCAGTACTTC. Encoded protein: CASSSTGTGFYEQYF.

The chain recombines TRBV5-1 with TRBJ1-1, with a weak D call TRBD1 (5 bases). The CDR3 contains 13 residues. V was shortened by 3 bases and J by 2 bases, with 8 bases between the two germline ends. Germline-derived CDR1 and CDR2 are SGHRS and YFSETQ. CDR3: CASSSQGNTEAFF. In DNA, the CDR3 is TGCGCCAGCAGCTCGCAGGGTAACACTGAAGCTTTCTTT.